One and the same sample provided the 22 T cell receptor beta chains below, sequenced in a study of CD8+ T cells in alopecia areata. The treatment was: oral pan-JAK inhibitor, 5-10 mg twice daily. Investigators isolated RNA and reverse transcribed it into cDNA to act as the sequencing template. Some clones are missing from TCRdb's copy, which holds only in-frame ones; the method was immunoSEQ multiplex PCR. The sample holds about 250,000 clones, about 62% seen once. The input for sequencing was CD4+ T cells sorted from blood, taken around week 53, from a patient treated with tofacitinib. These receptors all stem from a human donor with alopecia areata.

The chain recombines TRBV19 with TRBJ1-5, with D uncertain. Germline-derived CDR1 and CDR2 are LNHDA and SQIVND (reference sequence). V dropped 2 bases and J dropped 4 bases, with 3 bases sitting between them. The CDR3 loop spans 12 amino acids. CDR3 in amino acids: CASSIYNQPQHF. The CDR3 nucleotides read TGTGCCAGTAGTATATATAATCAGCCCCAGCATTTT.

Here the CDR3 DNA reads TGCAGCGTTGGGGCCGACAGAATGAACACTGAAGCTTTCTTT. Protein sequence: CSVGADRMNTEAFF. The V and J genes are TRBV29-1 and TRBJ1-1; D possibly corresponds to TRBD1 (5 bases). The CDR3 spans 14 residues. V lost 4 bases, J lost 0 bases, and 12 bases lay in between. The germline CDR1 and CDR2 sequences are SQVTM and ANQGSEA.

This clone has more than one count but fewer than ten. J is TRBJ2-7 and V is TRBV10-3, with D unclear. The ends were cut back, 2 bases at V and 4 bases at J, with 9 bases in the middle. The V gene's germline CDR1 is ENHRY and CDR2 SYGVKD. The CDR3 extends over 13 amino acids. This CDR3 reads CAISEDGLYEQYF. CDR3 bases: TGTGCCATCAGTGAGGACGGCTTATACGAGCAGTACTTC.

This chain links TRBV6-5 with TRBJ2-1; D unresolved. The length of the CDR3 is 14 residues. Germline V gives CDR1 MNHEY, CDR2 SVGAGI. The V end lost 2 bases, the J end lost 6 bases, and 11 bases lay between the germline ends. The CDR3 reads CASSYNSVINEQFF. CDR3 nucleotides: TGTGCCAGCAGTTACAATTCGGTAATCAATGAGCAGTTCTTC.

The chain has TRBV4-1 and TRBJ1-4; D call uncertain. The germline CDR1 and CDR2 sequences are MGHRA and YSYEKL. The V and J ends lost 4 bases and 8 bases respectively, with 11 bases between them. The CDR3 has 13 amino acids. The CDR3 sequence: CASSLRVAEKLFF. As DNA, the CDR3 is TGCGCCAGCAGCCTCAGAGTAGCCGAAAAACTGTTTTTT.

The V call is TRBV6-5, the J call TRBJ1-2; D perhaps matches TRBD1 (6 bases). From germline, CDR1 is MNHEY and CDR2 SVGAGI. Trimming took off 6 bases at V and 4 bases at J, with 12 bases between the two ends. This CDR3 has 13 residues. This chain's CDR3 is CASSRQVAYGYTF. Here the CDR3 DNA reads TGTGCCAGCAGCCGACAGGTGGCCTATGGCTACACCTTC.

This sequence joins TRBV11-2 and TRBJ1-2, with D uncertain. The germline V and J ends were trimmed by 4 bases and 7 bases, with 13 bases remaining between them. This CDR3 comprises 13 residues. The germline gives CDR1 SGHAT, CDR2 FQNNGV. CDR3 in amino acids: CASSSPAGFGYTF. The CDR3 region has the DNA TGTGCCAGCAGCTCTCCGGCAGGTTTTGGCTACACCTTC.

V usage is TRBV2 and J usage is TRBJ2-1; D not resolved. Germline V gives CDR1 SNHLY, CDR2 FYNNEI. The V and J ends lost 5 bases and 12 bases respectively, with 5 bases between them. The CDR3 has 9 amino acids. The CDR3 nucleotides are TGTGCCAGCAGTTTGGGGCAGTTCTTC. Translated: CASSLGQFF.

V gene TRBV6-6 combines with J gene TRBJ1-1; no clear D. There are 14 residues in the CDR3. Germline loops: CDR1 MNHNY, CDR2 SVGAGI (reference sequence). Trimming shortened V by 4 bases and J by 2 bases, and 11 bases separated the two germline ends. This chain's CDR3 is CASSSQAYNTEAFF. CDR3 sequence (DNA): TGTGCCAGCAGTTCTCAGGCTTACAACACTGAAGCTTTCTTT.

The chain combines TRBV27 with TRBJ1-2, with D uncertain. Trimming shortened V by 4 bases and J by 4 bases, and 10 bases separated the two germline ends. Looked up from germline, CDR1 is MNHEY and CDR2 is SMNVEV (reference sequence). The CDR3 totals 13 residues. This CDR3 reads CASSSGPVYGYTF. CDR3 in DNA: TGTGCCAGCAGTTCCGGGCCGGTCTATGGCTACACCTTC.

The rearrangement uses TRBV9 and TRBJ1-1; tentatively, D is TRBD1 (5 bases). There are 15 residues in the CDR3. Germline V gives CDR1 SGDLS, CDR2 YYNGEE. V was trimmed by 0 bases and J by 3 bases, leaving 12 bases between them. This chain's CDR3 is CASSVDPGLDTEAFF. In DNA, the CDR3 is TGTGCCAGCAGCGTAGACCCAGGGTTGGACACTGAAGCTTTCTTT.

The rearrangement joins TRBV5-1 to TRBJ1-1; D unresolved. The CDR3 is 14 amino acids. CDR1 is SGHRS, CDR2 YFSETQ, per germline. Trimming took off 0 bases at V and 0 bases at J, with 6 bases between the two ends. The CDR3 region is CASSLDRLNTEAFF. In nucleotides, the CDR3 is TGCGCCAGCAGCTTGGACCGATTGAACACTGAAGCTTTCTTT.

This chain links TRBV27 with TRBJ1-5, with D unclear. This CDR3 has 13 residues. Between the trimmed V and J ends, which lost 3 bases and 4 bases, there was a span of 7 bases. Germline CDR1 is MNHEY and CDR2 is SMNVEV (reference sequence). The CDR3, as DNA: TGTGCCAGCAGTTTTAAGGAAAATCAGCCCCAGCATTTT. Its translation: CASSFKENQPQHF.

This clone was picked up many times. This sequence joins TRBV11-2 and TRBJ1-1; 8 nucleotides match TRBD1. V lost 4 bases to trimming and J lost 1 base; unmatched junction nucleotides: 2. Germline CDR1 reads SGHAT; CDR2 reads FQNNGV. CDR3 length equals 14 residues. The CDR3 DNA sequence: TGTGCCAGCAGCTCGGACAGGGCGAACACTGAAGCTTTCTTT. Protein: CASSSDRANTEAFF.

The chain joins TRBV7-3 to TRBJ1-1; D remains ambiguous. From germline, CDR1 is SGHTA and CDR2 FQGTGA. Trimming stripped 4 bases from V and 2 bases from J, with 8 bases between. The CDR3 is 13 amino acids. The CDR3 sequence is CASSSYTNTEAFF. CDR3 DNA: TGTGCCAGCAGCTCTTACACCAACACTGAAGCTTTCTTT.

The gene calls are TRBV29-1 and TRBJ2-5, with D possibly being TRBD2 (6 bases). The V and J ends lost 3 bases and 5 bases respectively, with 16 bases between them. The CDR3 totals 14 residues. The germline gives CDR1 SQVTM, CDR2 ANQGSEA. The DNA of the CDR3 is TGCAGCGTTGAGGTCCGCGGGGTAGGGGAGACCCAGTACTTC. Its translation is CSVEVRGVGETQYF.

The chain uses TRBV4-2 and TRBJ1-1; D is ambiguous. CDR3 size: 14 residues. V was clipped by 7 bases and J by 0 bases, with 12 bases between them. Germline lookup yields CDR1 LGHNA and CDR2 YNFKEQ. CDR3 residues: CASTPGVVNTEAFF. The CDR3 bases are TGTGCCAGCACCCCTGGGGTCGTGAACACTGAAGCTTTCTTT.

This chain links TRBV6-5 with TRBJ2-7; unclear D gene. Deletions cut 0 bases from V and 0 bases from J, with 12 bases between. The CDR3 consists of 16 residues. In germline, CDR1 is MNHEY, CDR2 SVGAGI. CDR3 sequence: CASSYSLSRSSYEQYF. The CDR3, as DNA: TGTGCCAGCAGTTACTCTTTATCCAGGAGCTCCTACGAGCAGTACTTC.

This clone appeared a single time. The chain has TRBV5-6 and TRBJ2-5; TRBD1 aligns across 10 bases. Germline trimming cut 6 bases from V and 3 bases from J; bases unmatched to any gene: 8. The CDR3 spans 15 residues. Per germline, CDR1 SGHDT and CDR2 YYEEEE. DNA for the CDR3: TGTGCCAGCAAAGTGGACAGGGGGGTAGAAGAGACCCAGTACTTC. The encoded protein is CASKVDRGVEETQYF.

The genes are TRBV9 and TRBJ2-1; D perhaps matches TRBD2 (7 bases). Germline V gene sequence: CDR1 SGDLS, CDR2 YYNGEE. V was cut by 3 bases and J by 6 bases, with 28 bases left in between. The CDR3 sequence is 19 residues long. Here the CDR3 reads CASSAVPGSGDIQGNEQFF. In DNA, the CDR3 is TGTGCCAGCAGCGCGGTCCCAGGGAGCGGGGACATTCAGGGCAATGAGCAGTTCTTC.

This clone appeared once. The chain uses TRBV29-1 and TRBJ1-1; D unresolved. CDR3 length: 13 amino acids. Germline-derived CDR1 and CDR2 are SQVTM and ANQGSEA. V shed 4 bases and J shed 0 bases, with 9 bases lying between them. CDR3 amino acids: CSVGHSMNTEAFF. For the CDR3, the DNA is TGCAGCGTTGGTCATAGTATGAACACTGAAGCTTTCTTT.

The V gene is TRBV27, the J gene TRBJ2-7; D is possibly TRBD2 (6 bases). V lost 2 bases to trimming and J lost 3 bases, with 11 bases between them. The CDR3 runs 14 residues. The germline V gene has CDR1 MNHEY and CDR2 SMNVEV (reference sequence). Here the CDR3 DNA reads TGTGCCAGCAGTTTAGGGGTCGGGGGCTACGAGCAGTACTTC. Its translation is CASSLGVGGYEQYF.